The rows below give T cell receptor beta chains drawn from one sample of a study of cytomegalovirus exposure and HLA in healthy donors. The repertoire was sequenced with immunoSEQ multiplex PCR; TCRdb's copy has only in-frame clones and lacks some. The table has approximately 220,000 clones, approximately 80% seen once. Sequenced input: PBMCs. All receptors come from a girl aged 2-10 years in good health and CMV-seronegative. Each CDR3 is given without its conserved first and last residue. Each record gives: clone size, J gene, V gene, CDR3 protein. Part of the rows lack a size; the others show once, few, many or a class for expanded clones.

>NA|TRBJ2-7|TRBV4-1
ASSQGIGRASYEQY
>few|TRBJ1-1|TRBV19
ASSTGNTEAF
>NA|TRBJ1-6|TRBV7-9
ASSLGLLGSPLH
>NA|TRBJ2-7|TRBV7-9
ASSLDSLVYSGEQY
>NA|TRBJ1-5|TRBV4-2
ASSYGQGAPGQPQH
>few|TRBJ1-1|TRBV27
ASSLVGQLNMNTEAF
>NA|TRBJ2-1|TRBV7-2
ASVQSNEQF
>NA|TRBJ1-1|TRBV5-6
ASSPVLNTEAF
>NA|TRBJ1-6|TRBV2
ASSGIQGGGSPLH
>NA|TRBJ2-7|TRBV30
AWSVLGQGSYEQY
>once|TRBJ2-3|TRBV27
ASSPWTGGPSDTQY
>NA|TRBJ1-5|TRBV19
ASSIEGHLGHSRNQPQH
>NA|TRBJ2-1|TRBV7-9
ASSLVREVNEQF
>NA|TRBJ2-3|TRBV19
ASSISRTDTQY
>NA|TRBJ2-7|TRBV6-1
ASSELAGRNEQY
>NA|TRBJ1-5|TRBV27
ASSQGQGDSQH
>NA|TRBJ2-3|TRBV29-1
SVHPEGDPDTQY
>NA|TRBJ1-2|TRBV11-2
ASSLVQDFFDYT
>few|TRBJ2-3|TRBV6-6
ASSYSKAGGTDTQY
>NA|TRBJ2-2|TRBV6-1
ASRLEAPTGELF
>NA|TRBJ2-7|TRBV2
ASSAGTTYEQY
>NA|TRBJ2-5|TRBV7-6
ASSFRLAGGPLGETQY
>NA|TRBJ2-5|TRBV5-1
ASSLMAGVETQY
>NA|TRBJ1-6|TRBV27
ASGARSESSPLH
>NA|TRBJ1-1|TRBV18
ASSPVQGAAF
>NA|TRBJ2-7|TRBV7-3
ASSLGTGSYEQY
>few|TRBJ2-7|TRBV25-1
ASSDSGGQDRRYEQY
>few|NA|TRBV4-1
ASSELVSGGSYEQY
>NA|TRBJ1-1|TRBV6-6
ASRRTDREIG
>NA|TRBJ2-2|TRBV4-1
ASRHLAGAAGELF
>NA|NA|TRBV7-2
ASSLVLGGYEQY
>NA|TRBJ1-3|TRBV5-1
ASSLNELSGNTIY
>few|TRBJ2-5|TRBV5-1
ASSWGSFSGAEMETQY
>NA|TRBJ1-3|TRBV7-7
ASSLDQGNTIY
>NA|TRBJ1-6|TRBV7-9
ASSGREENSPLH
>NA|TRBJ2-3|TRBV7-6
ASSLWEASTDTQY
>NA|TRBJ1-1|TRBV10-2
ASSLGGGGTEAF
>NA|TRBJ2-1|TRBV9
ASSVGGGNEQF
>NA|TRBJ2-3|TRBV7-6
ASSLLGRTSGGAGDTQY
>few|TRBJ2-3|TRBV12-5
ASGLGLAGETQY
>NA|TRBJ2-7|TRBV2
ASTGTSPYEQY
>NA|TRBJ2-3|TRBV9
ASNPGATDTQY
>NA|TRBJ1-1|TRBV4-1
ASSQTTGEHNTEAF
>once|TRBJ2-1|TRBV15
ATSIRQGAKIYEQF
>NA|TRBJ2-2|TRBV7-8
ASSSTGGLNTGELF